This T cell receptor (beta chain) was sequenced in a study of control samples from healthy donors and cancer patients. The CDR3 loop spans 15 amino acids. Germline CDR1 SGHTA, CDR2 FQGNSA. Trimming took off 5 bases at V and 0 bases at J, with 13 bases between the two ends. The protocol was immunoSEQ multiplex PCR, while the TCRdb copy is restricted to in-frame clones and leaves out a portion. The repertoire consists of some 200,000 clones, with around 94% occurring once and the leading ten covering less than 1.6%. Sequenced input: blood. The chain couples TRBV7-2 to TRBJ1-1; no definite D call. The TCR was taken from a man aged 50-60 years in good health. The CDR3 DNA is TGTGCCAGCAGCCCCCTCCGGCGAATGAACACTGAAGCTTTCTTT. Translated: CASSPLRRMNTEAFF. Full variable domain (outside the CDR3, taken from reference TRBV7-2 and TRBJ1-1): GAGVSQSPSNKVTEKGKDVELRCDPISGHTALYWYRQSLGQGLEFLIYFQGNSAPDKSGLPSDRFSAERTGGSVSTLTIQRTQQEDSAVYLCASSPLRRMNTEAFFGQGTRLTVV.